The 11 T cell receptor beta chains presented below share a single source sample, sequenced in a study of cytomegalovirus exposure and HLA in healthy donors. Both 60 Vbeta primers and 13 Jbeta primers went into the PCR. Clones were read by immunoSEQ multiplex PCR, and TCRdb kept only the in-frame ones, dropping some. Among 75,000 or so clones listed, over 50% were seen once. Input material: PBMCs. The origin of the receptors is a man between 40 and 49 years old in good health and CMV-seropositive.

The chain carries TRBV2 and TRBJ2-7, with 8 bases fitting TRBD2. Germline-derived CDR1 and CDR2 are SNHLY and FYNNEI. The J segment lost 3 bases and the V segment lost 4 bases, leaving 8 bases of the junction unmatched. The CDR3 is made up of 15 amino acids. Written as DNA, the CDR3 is TGTGCCAGCAGTGCTTACGGGGGGGCCCTCTACGAGCAGTACTTC. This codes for CASSAYGGALYEQYF. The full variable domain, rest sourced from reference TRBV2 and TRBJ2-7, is EPEVTQTPSHQVTQMGQEVILRCVPISNHLYFYWYRQILGQKVEFLVSFYNNEISEKSEIFDDQFSVERPDGSNFTLKIRSTKLEDSAMYFCASSAYGGALYEQYFGPGTRLTVT.

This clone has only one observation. The CDR3 loop reads CASSIYMRRGASSGNTIYF. CDR3 coding DNA: TGTGCCAGTAGTATATATATGAGGCGGGGCGCGTCTTCTGGAAACACCATATATTTT. J is TRBJ1-3 and V is TRBV19; tentative D call: TRBD1 (5 bases). V was clipped by 2 bases and J by 1 base, with 21 bases between them. The CDR3 length is 19 residues. Germline V gene lookup returns CDR1 LNHDA and CDR2 SQIVND (reference sequence).

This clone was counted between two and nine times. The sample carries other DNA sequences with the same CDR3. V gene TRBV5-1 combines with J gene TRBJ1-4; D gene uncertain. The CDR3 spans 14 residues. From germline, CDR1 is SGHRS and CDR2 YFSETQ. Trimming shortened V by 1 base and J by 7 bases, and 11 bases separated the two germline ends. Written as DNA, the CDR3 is TGCGCCAGCAGCTTGACCGGGATCCGTGAAAAACTGTTTTTT. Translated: CASSLTGIREKLFF.

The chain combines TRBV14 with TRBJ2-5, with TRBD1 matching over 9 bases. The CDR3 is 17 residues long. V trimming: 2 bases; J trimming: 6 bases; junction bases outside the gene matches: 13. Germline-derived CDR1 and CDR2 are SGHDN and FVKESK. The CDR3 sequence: CASSQWTGEPQGKTQYF. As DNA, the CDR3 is TGTGCCAGCAGCCAATGGACAGGGGAGCCCCAAGGGAAGACCCAGTACTTC.

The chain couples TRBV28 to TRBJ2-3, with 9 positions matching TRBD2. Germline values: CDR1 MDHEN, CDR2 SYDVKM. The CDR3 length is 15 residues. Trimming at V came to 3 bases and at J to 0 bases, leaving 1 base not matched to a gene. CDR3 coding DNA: TGTGCCAGCAGTTTGCTAGCGGGGAGCACAGATACGCAGTATTTT. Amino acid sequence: CASSLLAGSTDTQYF.

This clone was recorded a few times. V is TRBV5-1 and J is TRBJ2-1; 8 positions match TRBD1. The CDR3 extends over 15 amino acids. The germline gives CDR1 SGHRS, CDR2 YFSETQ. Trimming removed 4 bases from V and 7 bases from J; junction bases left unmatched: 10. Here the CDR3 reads CASSVTGGVGNEQFF. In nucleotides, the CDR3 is TGCGCCAGCAGCGTCACAGGGGGTGTAGGAAATGAGCAGTTCTTC.

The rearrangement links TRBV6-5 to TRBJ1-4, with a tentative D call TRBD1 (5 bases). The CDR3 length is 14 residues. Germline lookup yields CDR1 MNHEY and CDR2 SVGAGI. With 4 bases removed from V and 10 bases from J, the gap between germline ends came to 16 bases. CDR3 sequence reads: CASSFTGPAGKLFF. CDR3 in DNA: TGTGCCAGCAGTTTTACAGGACCAGCCGGAAAACTGTTTTTT.

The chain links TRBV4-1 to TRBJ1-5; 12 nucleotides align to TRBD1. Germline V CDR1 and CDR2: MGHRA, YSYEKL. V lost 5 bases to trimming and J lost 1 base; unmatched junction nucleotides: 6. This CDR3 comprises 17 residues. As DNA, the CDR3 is TGCGCCAGCAGCGCCGGGACAGGGGGCCAAAGCAATCAGCCCCAGCATTTT. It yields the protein CASSAGTGGQSNQPQHF.

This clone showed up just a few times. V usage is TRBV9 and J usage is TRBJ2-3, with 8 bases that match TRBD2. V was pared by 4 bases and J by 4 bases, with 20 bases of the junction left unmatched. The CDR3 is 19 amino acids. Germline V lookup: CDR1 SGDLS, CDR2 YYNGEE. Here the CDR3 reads CASSFPRGGLPGAPDTQYF. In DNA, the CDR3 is TGTGCCAGCAGCTTTCCTCGGGGGGGCCTCCCCGGTGCGCCAGATACGCAGTATTTT.

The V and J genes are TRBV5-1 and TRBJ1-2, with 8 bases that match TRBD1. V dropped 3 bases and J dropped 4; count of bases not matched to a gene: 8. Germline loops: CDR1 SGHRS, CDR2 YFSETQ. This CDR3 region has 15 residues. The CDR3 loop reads CASSSGNTGGYGYTF. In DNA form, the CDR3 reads TGCGCCAGCAGCTCCGGTAATACAGGGGGCTATGGCTACACCTTC.

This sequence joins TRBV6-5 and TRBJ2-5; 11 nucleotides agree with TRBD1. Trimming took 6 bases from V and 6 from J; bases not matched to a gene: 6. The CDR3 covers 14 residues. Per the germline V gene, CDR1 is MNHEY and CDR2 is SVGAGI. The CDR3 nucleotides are TGTGCCAGCAGCCTTGGACAGGGGGCAAAGACCCAGTACTTC. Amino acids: CASSLGQGAKTQYF.